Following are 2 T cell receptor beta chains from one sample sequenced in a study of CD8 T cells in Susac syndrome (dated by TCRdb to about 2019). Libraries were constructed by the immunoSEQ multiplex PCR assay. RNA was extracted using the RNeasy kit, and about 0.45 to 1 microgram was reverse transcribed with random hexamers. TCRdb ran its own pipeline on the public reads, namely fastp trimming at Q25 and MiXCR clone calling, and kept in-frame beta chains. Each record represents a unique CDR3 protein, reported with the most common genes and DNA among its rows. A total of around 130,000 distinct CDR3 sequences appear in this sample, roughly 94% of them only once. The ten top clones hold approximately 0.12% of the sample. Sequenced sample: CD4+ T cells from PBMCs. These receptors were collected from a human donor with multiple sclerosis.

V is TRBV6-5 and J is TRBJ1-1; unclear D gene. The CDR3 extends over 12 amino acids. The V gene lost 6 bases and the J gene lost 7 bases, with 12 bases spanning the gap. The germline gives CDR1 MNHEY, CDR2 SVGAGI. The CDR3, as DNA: TGTGCCAGCAGCCAAGGAGGGTTTGAAGCTTTCTTT. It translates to CASSQGGFEAFF.

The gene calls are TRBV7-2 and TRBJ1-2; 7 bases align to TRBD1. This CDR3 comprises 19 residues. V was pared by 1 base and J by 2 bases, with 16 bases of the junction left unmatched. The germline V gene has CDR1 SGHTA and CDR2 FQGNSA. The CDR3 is CASSLDWGGQTGLNYGYTF. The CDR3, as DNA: TGTGCCAGCAGCTTAGATTGGGGGGGACAGACTGGATTAAACTATGGCTACACCTTC.